This T cell receptor (beta chain) emerged from a study of long-term antiretroviral therapy in people with HIV. V shed 4 bases and J shed 5 bases, with 12 bases lying between them. Germline CDR1 and CDR2: SGHRS and YFSETQ. The CDR3 runs 13 residues. They ran version v3.0 of the immunoSEQ assay at survey level. Method: immunoSEQ multiplex PCR; TCRdb's copy keeps in-frame clones and lacks some. The table has 25,000 to 35,000 clones, 86% seen once. This TCR derives from a woman younger than 45 with HIV. Specimen: unsorted PBMCs, collected 0.8 years after starting antiretroviral therapy. The genes are TRBV5-1 and TRBJ1-1; a weak D match, TRBD1 (6 bases). CDR3 nucleotides: TGCGCCAGCAGCAGCAGGGGAGAAACTGAAGCTTTCTTT. Translation: CASSSRGETEAFF.